The sequence of this T cell receptor (beta chain) was determined in a study of radiation and T cells in renal cell carcinoma. The CDR3 consists of 20 residues. CDR1 MNHEY and CDR2 SMNVEV come from the germline V gene (reference sequence). J gave up 15 bases and V 3 bases, and 26 bases lay outside the gene matches. Study outcomes and limitations: Top tumor clonotypes rose in blood 2 weeks post-radiation, then contracted.

Clones were sequenced by immunoSEQ multiplex PCR, and TCRdb holds only the in-frame ones, with some missing. The sample lists 100,000 to 150,000 clones, about four fifths occurring once. Regarding time point: blood 2 weeks post-SBRT. Treatment of the sample: 15 Gy SBRT to primary tumor, nephrectomy 4 weeks later. On this clone itself: Its target is unknown.

The TCR originated in a man aged 45-60 years with renal cell carcinoma. Sequencing was performed on blood, taken from a patient whose treatment included radiotherapy and nephrectomy. The rearrangement joins TRBV27 to TRBJ1-6; 10 bases match TRBD1. For the CDR3, the DNA is TGTGCCAGCAGTTTTTATGGCCCCGGGACAGGGGCCTTAATAGGCTTGGTCCTCCACTTT. It is translated as CASSFYGPGTGALIGLVLHF.